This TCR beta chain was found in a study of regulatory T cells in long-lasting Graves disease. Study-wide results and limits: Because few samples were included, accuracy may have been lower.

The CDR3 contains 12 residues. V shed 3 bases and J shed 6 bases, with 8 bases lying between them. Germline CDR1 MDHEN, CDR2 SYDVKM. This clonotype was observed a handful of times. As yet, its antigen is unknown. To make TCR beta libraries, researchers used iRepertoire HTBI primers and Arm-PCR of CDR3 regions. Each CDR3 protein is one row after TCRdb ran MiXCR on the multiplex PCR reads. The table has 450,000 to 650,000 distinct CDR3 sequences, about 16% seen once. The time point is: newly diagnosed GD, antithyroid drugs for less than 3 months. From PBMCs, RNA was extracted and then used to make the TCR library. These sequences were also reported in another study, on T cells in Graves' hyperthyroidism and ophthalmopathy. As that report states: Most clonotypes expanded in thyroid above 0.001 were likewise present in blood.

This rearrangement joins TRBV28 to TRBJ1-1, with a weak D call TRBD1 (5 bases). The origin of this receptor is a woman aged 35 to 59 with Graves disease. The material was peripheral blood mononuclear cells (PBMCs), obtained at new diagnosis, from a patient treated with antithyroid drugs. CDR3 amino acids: CASSFPGAEAFF. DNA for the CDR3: TGTGCCAGCAGTTTTCCGGGGGCTGAAGCTTTCTTT. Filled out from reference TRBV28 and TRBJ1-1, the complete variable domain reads DVKVTQSSRYLVKRTGEKVFLECVQDMDHENMFWYRQDPGLGLRLIYFSYDVKMKEKGDIPEGYSVSREKKERFSLILESASTNQTSMYLCASSFPGAEAFFGQGTRLTVV.